Listed below are T cell receptor beta chains from one sample, sequenced in a study of OX40 agonist ivuxolimab in advanced cancers. The assay was immunoSEQ multiplex PCR, and TCRdb's table has in-frame clones only and misses some. There are roughly 73,000 clones in the sample; 85% to 90% occur only once, and around 2.6% lies in the top ten. The input for sequencing was CD4+ or CD8+ T cells sorted from blood, taken in a trial of the OX40 agonist ivuxolimab. All receptors derive from an adult with an advanced solid tumor such as melanoma, head and neck, liver or kidney cancer. Each CDR3 is given with its conserved first and last residue. The D gene is left open where the match is weak. A clone size is listed for some rows: how often the clone was seen (once, few, many), or a class if it is expanded.

size: .
D: TRBD2
V: TRBV6-5
J: TRBJ2-3
DNA: TGTGCCAGCAGTCAGCGGGGGACAGATACGCAGTATTTT
CDR3: CASSQRGTDTQYF

size: .
D: .
V: TRBV2
J: TRBJ2-7
DNA: TGTGCCAGCAGTGGCGGATCTAAGAGGAATGAGCAGTACTTC
CDR3: CASSGGSKRNEQYF

size: few
D: TRBD1
V: TRBV30
J: TRBJ2-7
DNA: TGTGCCTGGAGTACTGGGACAGGGGGTTCCTACGAGCAGTACTTC
CDR3: CAWSTGTGGSYEQYF

size: .
D: TRBD2
V: TRBV7-3
J: TRBJ2-1
DNA: TGTGCCAGCAGCTTAGCTAGCGGGGGATCCAATGAGCAGTTCTTC
CDR3: CASSLASGGSNEQFF

size: .
D: .
V: TRBV6-1
J: TRBJ1-4
DNA: TGTGCCACCAGGCAGGGGACGGATGAAAAACTGTTTTTT
CDR3: CATRQGTDEKLFF

size: .
D: .
V: TRBV28
J: TRBJ1-2
DNA: TGTGCCAGCAGTTTCTCAGGAGATAACTATGGCTACACCTTC
CDR3: CASSFSGDNYGYTF

size: .
D: .
V: TRBV9
J: TRBJ1-2
DNA: TGTGCCAGCAGCGTAGGATCAGGCCTGGGCTACACCTTC
CDR3: CASSVGSGLGYTF

size: .
D: .
V: TRBV6-1
J: TRBJ1-1
DNA: TGTGCCAGCAGTGAAGGGCCCCTAGACACTGAAGCTTTCTTT
CDR3: CASSEGPLDTEAFF

size: once
D: .
V: TRBV7-3
J: TRBJ1-1
DNA: TGTGCCAGCAGCTTAGGACAAGCGAACACTGAAGCTTTCTTT
CDR3: CASSLGQANTEAFF

size: .
D: .
V: TRBV19
J: TRBJ2-1
DNA: TGTGCCAGTAGTATAGATCTAGCGTATGAGCAGTTCTTC
CDR3: CASSIDLAYEQFF

size: .
D: TRBD1
V: TRBV5-4
J: TRBJ2-3
DNA: TGTGCCAGCAGCTTGGAGGGGGCGCGCACAGATACGCAGTATTTT
CDR3: CASSLEGARTDTQYF

size: once
D: .
V: TRBV2
J: TRBJ2-7
DNA: TGTGCCAGCAGTACTGACAGGGTCGGAGGGTACGAGCAGTACTTC
CDR3: CASSTDRVGGYEQYF

size: .
D: TRBD1
V: TRBV18
J: TRBJ2-3
DNA: TGTGCCAGCTCACCTGGGACAGGGTCGCAGTATTTT
CDR3: CASSPGTGSQYF

size: .
D: .
V: TRBV29-1
J: TRBJ1-1
DNA: TGCAGCAGTAGAATCGTCGGGGAGAACACTGAAGCTTTCTTT
CDR3: CSSRIVGENTEAFF

size: few
D: .
V: TRBV28
J: TRBJ2-3
DNA: TGTGCCAGCAGTTTTATCACCACGGTTGGCACAGATACGCAGTATTTT
CDR3: CASSFITTVGTDTQYF

size: .
D: .
V: TRBV6-4
J: TRBJ2-1
DNA: TGTGCCAGCAGTAGGACAGCGTTAAACGCTGAGCAGTTCTTC
CDR3: CASSRTALNAEQFF

size: .
D: .
V: TRBV5-1
J: TRBJ1-1
DNA: TGCGCCAGCAGCTTAAACCGGAACACTGAAGCTTTCTTT
CDR3: CASSLNRNTEAFF

size: .
D: .
V: TRBV19
J: TRBJ2-1
DNA: TGTGCCAGTAGTACCGGCGCTGGGCTAGCCCAGCAGTTCTTC
CDR3: CASSTGAGLAQQFF

size: .
D: .
V: TRBV6-5
J: TRBJ2-1
DNA: TGTGCCAGCAGTTATGACAATTACAATGAGCAGTTCTTC
CDR3: CASSYDNYNEQFF

size: .
D: .
V: TRBV19
J: TRBJ2-3
DNA: TGTGCCAGTAGGTCGCCGACAGCCGGCACAGATACGCAGTATTTT
CDR3: CASRSPTAGTDTQYF

size: .
D: .
V: TRBV7-2
J: TRBJ1-2
DNA: TGTGCCAGCAGCTTAAATTGGGCTGGCTACACCTTC
CDR3: CASSLNWAGYTF

size: .
D: .
V: TRBV5-4
J: TRBJ2-2
DNA: TGTGCCAGCAGCTTGGATCAGGGATTGACCGGGGAGCTGTTTTTT
CDR3: CASSLDQGLTGELFF